Listed here are 23 T cell receptor beta chains from one sample, sequenced in a study of shared clonotypes between healthy human individuals. The assay was immunoSEQ multiplex PCR, and TCRdb's table has in-frame clones only and misses some. The table lists about 2 million clones, roughly 94% of them singletons. Specimen: naive CD4+ T cells sorted from blood. The subset is: CD45RA+ positively selected. Receptor source: a man between 18 and 35 years old in good health.

The rearrangement uses TRBV7-2 and TRBJ1-5, with D unresolved. The CDR3 length is 18 residues. V was pared by 4 bases and J by 2 bases, with 21 bases between. Germline assignment: CDR1 SGHTA and CDR2 FQGNSA. For the CDR3, the DNA is TGTGCCAGCAGCTCAACTCCGGGGTCCTGGTTGGGCAATCAGCCCCAGCATTTT. This sequence encodes CASSSTPGSWLGNQPQHF.

The chain employs TRBV6-1 and TRBJ2-3, with unresolved D. V was cut by 10 bases and J by 5 bases, with 10 bases left in between. This CDR3 has 11 residues. Germline values: CDR1 MNHNS, CDR2 SASEGT. CDR3: CATAWGDTQYF. In DNA, the CDR3 is TGTGCCACAGCGTGGGGAGATACGCAGTATTTT.

The chain couples TRBV11-2 to TRBJ2-7; D ambiguous. The V end was cut by 1 base, the J end by 2 bases, with 9 bases between. Germline CDR1 SGHAT, CDR2 FQNNGV. This CDR3 region has 14 residues. The CDR3 nucleotides read TGTGCCAGCAGCTTAGCCCCAGGAACCTACGAGCAGTACTTC. This sequence encodes CASSLAPGTYEQYF.

The chain uses TRBV6-6 and TRBJ2-1, with 7 bases aligning to TRBD1. Germline trimming cut 5 bases from V and 2 bases from J; bases unmatched to any gene: 3. Germline CDR1 and CDR2: MNHNY and SVGAGI (reference sequence). The CDR3 extends over 14 amino acids. CDR3 sequence reads: CASSRDRTYNEQFF. The CDR3 nucleotides are TGTGCCAGCAGTAGGGACAGAACCTACAATGAGCAGTTCTTC.

V usage is TRBV25-1 and J usage is TRBJ2-2, with TRBD1 as a possible D gene (5 bases). V was pared by 10 bases and J by 6 bases, with 12 bases between. The CDR3 runs to 12 residues. Germline lookup yields CDR1 MGHDK and CDR2 SYGVNS. The CDR3 nucleotides are TGTGCCACCTCCAAAGGGGCCGGGGAGCTGTTTTTT. It codes for CATSKGAGELFF.

The gene calls are TRBV19 and TRBJ2-1, with 8 bases identical to TRBD2. The CDR3 covers 15 residues. J was trimmed by 0 bases and V by 7 bases; bases with no gene match: 5. The V gene's germline CDR1 is LNHDA and CDR2 SQIVND (reference sequence). CDR3 protein: CASIDSGISYNEQFF. DNA for the CDR3: TGTGCCAGTATCGATAGCGGGATCTCCTACAATGAGCAGTTCTTC.

The chain employs TRBV10-3 and TRBJ1-2; TRBD1 aligns across 7 bases. The CDR3 sequence is 16 residues long. V was pared by 6 bases and J by 6 bases, with 16 bases of the junction left unmatched. CDR1 ENHRY and CDR2 SYGVKD come from the germline V gene. The CDR3 DNA reads as TGTGCCATCAGCACTCCTCCGGGACAGAGTAGGGATGGCTACACCTTC. Its translation is CAISTPPGQSRDGYTF.

J is TRBJ1-2 and V is TRBV27, with 7 bases that match TRBD1. This CDR3 spans 13 amino acids. Germline loops: CDR1 MNHEY, CDR2 SMNVEV (reference sequence). Trimming cost V 5 bases and J 5 bases; bases outside gene matches: 5. The CDR3 DNA is TGTGCCAGCAGTCAGGGGGGCAGGTATGGCTACACCTTC. It codes for CASSQGGRYGYTF.

The chain joins TRBV28 to TRBJ1-5, with a possible D match to TRBD1 (6 bases). Between the trimmed V and J ends, which lost 5 bases and 7 bases, there was a span of 15 bases. The CDR3 totals 14 residues. Germline V lookup: CDR1 MDHEN, CDR2 SYDVKM. CDR3 sequence: CASSPGGGGQPQHF. The CDR3 DNA sequence: TGTGCCAGCAGTCCCGGGGGGGGCGGACAGCCCCAGCATTTT.

V gene TRBV18 combines with J gene TRBJ1-6; a possible D gene is TRBD1 (5 bases). Trimming shortened V by 3 bases and J by 10 bases, and 10 bases separated the two germline ends. This CDR3 region has 13 residues. Germline V lookup: CDR1 KGHSH, CDR2 LQKENI. CDR3 protein: CASSPGGVSPLHF. As DNA, the CDR3 is TGTGCCAGCTCACCGGGGGGGGTATCACCCCTCCACTTT.

The chain recombines TRBV4-2 with TRBJ2-7; 12 positions agree with TRBD1. Germline V gene sequence: CDR1 LGHNA, CDR2 YNFKEQ. Losses at the gene ends were 4 bases for V and 4 bases for J; bases not matched to a gene: 5. The CDR3 spans 15 residues. As DNA, the CDR3 is TGTGCCAGCAGCCTAGGGACAGGGGGCGAGTACGAGCAGTACTTC. It specifies CASSLGTGGEYEQYF.

The CDR3 DNA reads as TGTGCCAGCAGTGAATACCCCGGACAGGGGGTTACTGAAGCTTTCTTT. Amino acid sequence: CASSEYPGQGVTEAFF. The chain uses TRBV25-1 and TRBJ1-1; 10 nucleotides line up with TRBD1. V dropped 0 bases and J dropped 5; count of bases not matched to a gene: 6. Germline V lookup: CDR1 MGHDK, CDR2 SYGVNS. This CDR3 comprises 16 residues. Full variable domain (outside the CDR3, taken from reference TRBV25-1 and TRBJ1-1): EADIYQTPRYLVIGTGKKITLECSQTMGHDKMYWYQQDPGMELHLIHYSYGVNSTEKGDLSSESTVSRIRTEHFPLTLESARPSHTSQYLCASSEYPGQGVTEAFFGQGTRLTVV.

The chain couples TRBV7-9 to TRBJ1-1; D unresolved. The CDR3 has 14 amino acids. V was pared by 3 bases and J by 1 base, with 9 bases between. Germline V lookup: CDR1 SEHNR, CDR2 FQNEAQ (reference sequence). The CDR3 loop reads CASSFPAENTEAFF. The CDR3 bases are TGTGCCAGCAGCTTTCCTGCAGAGAACACTGAAGCTTTCTTT.

In regard to this clone: A junction boundary mismatches the germline segment, possibly from a read error. The sample carries other DNA sequences with the same CDR3. The V call is TRBV5-4, the J call TRBJ1-2; TRBD1 agrees at 8 bases. This CDR3 comprises 16 residues. Germline V gene sequence: CDR1 SGHNT, CDR2 YYREEE (reference sequence). The CDR3 loop is CASSLFVPGTGYGYTF. The CDR3 DNA follows: TGCGCCAGCAGCTTGTTTGTCCCCGGGACAGGCTATGGCTACACCTTC.

J is TRBJ1-6 and V is TRBV10-1; tentatively, D is TRBD1 (6 bases). V was pared by 2 bases and J by 10 bases, with 15 bases between. The CDR3 runs 15 residues. Germline V lookup: CDR1 WNHNN, CDR2 SYGVQD (reference sequence). The CDR3 here is CASSEHPRGQSPLHF. In DNA form, the CDR3 reads TGCGCCAGCAGTGAGCATCCCCGGGGGCAGTCACCCCTCCACTTT.

Remarks on this clone: The same CDR3 also results from other DNA sequences found in this sample. DNA for the CDR3: TGTGCCATCAGTGGGACTTCGTACGAGCAGTACTTC. Its protein product is CAISGTSYEQYF. This chain connects TRBV10-3 to TRBJ2-7, with a possible D match to TRBD2 (5 bases). This CDR3 has 12 residues. Trimming took 4 bases from V and 4 from J, leaving 8 bases between them. Germline V gives CDR1 ENHRY, CDR2 SYGVKD.

The table lists this clone with a count of one. The chain has TRBV6-1 and TRBJ1-5; D is unclear. The CDR3 sequence is 14 residues long. Germline CDR1 MNHNS, CDR2 SASEGT. Deletions cut 3 bases from V and 6 bases from J, with 12 bases between. This CDR3 is CASSDYGSGQPQHF. DNA for the CDR3: TGTGCCAGCAGTGACTACGGGTCAGGTCAGCCCCAGCATTTT.

The CDR3 reads CASGRGLSTDTQYF. The DNA of the CDR3 is TGTGCCAGCGGGAGGGGCCTCAGCACAGATACGCAGTATTTT. The chain combines TRBV6-1 with TRBJ2-3; 7 nucleotides align to TRBD2. Germline lookup yields CDR1 MNHNS and CDR2 SASEGT. The ends lost 8 bases at V and 0 bases at J; junction bases unmatched: 5. The CDR3 covers 14 residues.

The V and J genes are TRBV10-3 and TRBJ2-7; 10 bases align to TRBD2. The length of the CDR3 is 16 residues. Germline CDR1 is ENHRY and CDR2 is SYGVKD. The V and J ends lost 3 bases and 2 bases, in that order; junction bases with no gene match: 7. This CDR3 is CAISDASGGTPYEQYF. CDR3 nucleotide sequence: TGTGCCATCAGTGACGCTAGCGGGGGCACCCCCTACGAGCAGTACTTC.

Details on this clone: It may be a read error: a sequence one base away is much more abundant. This chain connects TRBV6-5 to TRBJ2-7; the match to TRBD2 covers 8 bases. The V gene end was trimmed by 6 bases and the J gene end by 2 bases; junction bases not matched to a gene: 3. The CDR3 extends over 13 amino acids. Germline CDR1 reads MNHEY; CDR2 reads SVGAGI. CDR3 bases: TGTGCCAGCAGCGCACTAGCGGCCTACGAGCAGTACTTC. This sequence encodes CASSALAAYEQYF.

The rearrangement uses TRBV5-4 and TRBJ2-3; D gene unclear. Germline CDR1 SGHNT, CDR2 YYREEE (reference sequence). The CDR3 runs to 14 residues. V was trimmed by 3 bases and J by 1 base, leaving 9 bases between them. The CDR3 sequence: CASSSFSGTDTQYF. Written as DNA, the CDR3 is TGTGCCAGCAGCTCCTTTAGTGGCACAGATACGCAGTATTTT.

With regard to this clone: Different DNA sequences within this sample yield the same CDR3. This chain links TRBV2 with TRBJ2-3; TRBD1 is a possible D gene (5 bases). This CDR3 comprises 15 residues. V lost 0 bases and J 1 base, leaving 8 bases between the germline ends. Germline V gives CDR1 SNHLY, CDR2 FYNNEI. The CDR3 is CASSEASRGTDTQYF. The CDR3 DNA sequence: TGTGCCAGCAGTGAAGCGAGCAGGGGCACAGATACGCAGTATTTT.

The rearrangement joins TRBV5-1 to TRBJ1-4; 8 positions match TRBD1. Unmatched junction bases numbered 7, after V lost 4 bases and J lost 5 bases. Germline V gene lookup returns CDR1 SGHRS and CDR2 YFSETQ. The CDR3 sequence is 15 residues long. The CDR3 nucleotides read TGCGCCAGCAGCAAGACAGGGGACATGAATGAAAAACTGTTTTTT. Its translation is CASSKTGDMNEKLFF.